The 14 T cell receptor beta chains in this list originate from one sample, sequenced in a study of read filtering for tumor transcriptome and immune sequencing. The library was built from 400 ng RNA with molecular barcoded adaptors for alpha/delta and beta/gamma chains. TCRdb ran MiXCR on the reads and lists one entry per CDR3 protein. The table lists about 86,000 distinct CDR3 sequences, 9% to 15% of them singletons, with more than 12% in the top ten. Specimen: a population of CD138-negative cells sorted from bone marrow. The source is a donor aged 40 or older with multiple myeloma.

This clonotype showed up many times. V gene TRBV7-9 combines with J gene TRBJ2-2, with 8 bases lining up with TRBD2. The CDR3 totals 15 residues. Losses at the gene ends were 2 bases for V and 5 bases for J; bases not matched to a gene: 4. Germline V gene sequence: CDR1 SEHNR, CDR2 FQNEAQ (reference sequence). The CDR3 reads CASSLYTSGTGELFF. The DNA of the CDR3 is TGTGCCAGCAGCTTATATACTAGCGGAACCGGGGAGCTGTTTTTT.

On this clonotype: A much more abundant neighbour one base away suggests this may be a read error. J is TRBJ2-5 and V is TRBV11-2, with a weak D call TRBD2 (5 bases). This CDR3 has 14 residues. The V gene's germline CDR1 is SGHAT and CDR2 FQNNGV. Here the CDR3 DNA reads TGTGCCAGCAGCTCAGGACCGTGGGGAGAGGCCCAGTACTTC. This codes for CASSSGPWGEAQYF.

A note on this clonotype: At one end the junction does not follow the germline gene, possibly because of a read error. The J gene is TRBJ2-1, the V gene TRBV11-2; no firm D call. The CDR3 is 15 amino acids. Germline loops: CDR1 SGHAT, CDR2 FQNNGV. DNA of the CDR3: TGTGCCAGCGGCTTAATGTGGAGCTCCTACAGTGAGCAGTTCTTC. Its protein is CASGLMWSSYSEQFF.

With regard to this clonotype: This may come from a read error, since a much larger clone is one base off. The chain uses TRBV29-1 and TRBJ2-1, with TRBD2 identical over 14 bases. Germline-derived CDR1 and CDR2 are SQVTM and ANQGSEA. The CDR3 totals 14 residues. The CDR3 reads CSVWGLAGANEQSF. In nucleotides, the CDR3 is TGCAGCGTGTGGGGACTAGCGGGAGCGAATGAGCAGTCCTTC.

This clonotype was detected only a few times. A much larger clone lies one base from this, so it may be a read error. This CDR3 is CASCQNTGLTDTQYF. CDR3 DNA: TGTGCCAGCTGCCAGAATACGGGACTCACAGATACGCAGTATTTT. The chain joins TRBV3-1 to TRBJ2-3, with TRBD2 as a possible D gene (6 bases). The CDR3 extends over 15 amino acids. CDR1 is LGHDT, CDR2 YNNKEL, per germline (reference sequence).

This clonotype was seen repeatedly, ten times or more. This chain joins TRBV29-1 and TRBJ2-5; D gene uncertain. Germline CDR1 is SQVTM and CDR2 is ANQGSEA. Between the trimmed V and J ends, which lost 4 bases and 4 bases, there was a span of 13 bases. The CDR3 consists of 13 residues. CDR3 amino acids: CSVGRNLRETQYF. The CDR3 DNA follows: TGCAGCGTTGGGCGTAACCTGAGAGAGACCCAGTACTTC.

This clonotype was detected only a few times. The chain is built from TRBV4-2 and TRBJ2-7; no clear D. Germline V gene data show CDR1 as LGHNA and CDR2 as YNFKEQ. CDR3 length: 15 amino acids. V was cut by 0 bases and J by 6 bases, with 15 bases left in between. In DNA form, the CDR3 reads TGTGCCAGCAGCCAAGAGAGCCCCCAGTTCGGCGAGCAGTACTTC. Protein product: CASSQESPQFGEQYF.

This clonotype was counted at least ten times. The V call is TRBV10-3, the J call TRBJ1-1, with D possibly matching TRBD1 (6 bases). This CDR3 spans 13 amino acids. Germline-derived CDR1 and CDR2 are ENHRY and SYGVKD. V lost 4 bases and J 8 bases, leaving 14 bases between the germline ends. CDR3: CAISGQVDREAFF. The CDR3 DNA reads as TGTGCCATCAGTGGTCAGGTAGACAGGGAAGCTTTCTTT.

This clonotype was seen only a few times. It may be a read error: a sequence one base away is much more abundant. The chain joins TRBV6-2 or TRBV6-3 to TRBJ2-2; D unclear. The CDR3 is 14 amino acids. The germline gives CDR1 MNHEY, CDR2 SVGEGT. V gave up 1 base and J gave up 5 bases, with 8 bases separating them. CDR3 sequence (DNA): TGTGCCAGCAGTTACTTCCTGTATACCGGGGAGCTGTTTTTT. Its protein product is CASSYFLYTGELFF.

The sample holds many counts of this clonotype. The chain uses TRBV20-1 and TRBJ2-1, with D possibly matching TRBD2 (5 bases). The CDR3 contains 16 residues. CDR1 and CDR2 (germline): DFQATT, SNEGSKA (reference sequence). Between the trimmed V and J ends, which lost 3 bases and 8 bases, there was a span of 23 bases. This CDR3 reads CSASDTWAGRGHEQFF. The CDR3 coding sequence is TGCAGTGCTAGCGACACATGGGCGGGCCGAGGCCATGAGCAGTTCTTC.

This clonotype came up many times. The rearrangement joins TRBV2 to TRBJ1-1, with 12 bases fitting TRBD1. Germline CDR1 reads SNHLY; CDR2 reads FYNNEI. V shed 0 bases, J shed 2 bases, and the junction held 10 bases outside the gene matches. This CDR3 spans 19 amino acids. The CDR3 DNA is TGTGCCAGCAGTGAAGCGCTTCAAGGGACAGGGGGCTTTAACACTGAAGCTTTCTTT. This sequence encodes CASSEALQGTGGFNTEAFF. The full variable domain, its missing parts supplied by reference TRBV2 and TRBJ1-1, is EPEVTQTPSHQVTQMGQEVILRCVPISNHLYFYWYRQILGQKVEFLVSFYNNEISEKSEIFDDQFSVERPDGSNFTLKIRSTKLEDSAMYFCASSEALQGTGGFNTEAFFGQGTRLTVV.

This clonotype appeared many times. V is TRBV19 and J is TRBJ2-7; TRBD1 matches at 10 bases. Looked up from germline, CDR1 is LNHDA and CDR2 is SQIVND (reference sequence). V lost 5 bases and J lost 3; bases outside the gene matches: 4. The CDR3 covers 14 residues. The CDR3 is CASSWTGGDYEQYF. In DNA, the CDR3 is TGTGCCAGTAGTTGGACAGGGGGGGACTACGAGCAGTACTTC.

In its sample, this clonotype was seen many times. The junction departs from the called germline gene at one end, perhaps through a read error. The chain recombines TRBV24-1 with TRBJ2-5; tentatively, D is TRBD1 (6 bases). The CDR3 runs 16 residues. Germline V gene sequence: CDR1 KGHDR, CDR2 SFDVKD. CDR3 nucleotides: TGTGCCACCAGTGACTCCAAGCCGCCGGGACACCAGAGTGTGAACTTC. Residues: CATSDSKPPGHQSVNF.

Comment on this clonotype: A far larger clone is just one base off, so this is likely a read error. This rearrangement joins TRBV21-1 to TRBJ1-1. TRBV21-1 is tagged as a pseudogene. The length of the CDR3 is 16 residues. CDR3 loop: CASSKAGGGDNSPFHF. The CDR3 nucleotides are TGTGCCAGCAGCAAAGCAGGCGGAGGGGATAATTCACCCTTCCACTTT.